This T cell receptor (beta chain) was retrieved from a study of PD-L1 blockade in urothelial cancer. Study in general: It was at 3 weeks (second dose) and 6 weeks after treatment start that blood was analyzed.

Study results and limitations: Durable benefit accompanied greater 3-week expansion of tumor-associated blood clones.

Turning to this clone: Its specificity is not known.

TCRdb's copy holds only in-frame clones and misses some; the assay was immunoSEQ multiplex PCR. Altogether roughly 87,000 clones are present, about nine tenths being singletons, with the ten largest covering around 5.3%. The receptor was isolated from a woman in her 70s with urothelial cancer. Sequenced material: PBMCs, taken around atezolizumab (anti-PD-L1) treatment.

CDR3 amino acids: CASSVGSGGETYNEQFF. CDR3 coding DNA: TGTGCCAGCAGCGTGGGTAGCGGGGGCGAAACCTACAATGAGCAGTTCTTC. The rearrangement uses TRBV7-8 and TRBJ2-1; 9 bases map to TRBD2. V gave up 5 bases and J gave up 2 bases; unmatched junction bases: 10. Per germline, CDR1 SGHVS and CDR2 FQNEAQ. The CDR3 extends over 17 amino acids.